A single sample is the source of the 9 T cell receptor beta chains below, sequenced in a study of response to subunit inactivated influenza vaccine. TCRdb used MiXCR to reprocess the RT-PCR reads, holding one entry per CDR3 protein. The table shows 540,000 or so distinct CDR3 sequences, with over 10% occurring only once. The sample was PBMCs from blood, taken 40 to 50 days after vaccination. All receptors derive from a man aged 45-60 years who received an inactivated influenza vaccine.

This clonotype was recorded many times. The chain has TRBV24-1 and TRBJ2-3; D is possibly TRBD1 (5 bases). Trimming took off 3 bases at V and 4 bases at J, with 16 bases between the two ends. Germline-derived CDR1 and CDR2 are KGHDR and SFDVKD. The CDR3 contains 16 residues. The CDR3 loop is CATSDPDGWGPDTQYF. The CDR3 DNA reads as TGTGCCACCAGTGATCCCGACGGTTGGGGCCCAGATACGCAGTATTTT.

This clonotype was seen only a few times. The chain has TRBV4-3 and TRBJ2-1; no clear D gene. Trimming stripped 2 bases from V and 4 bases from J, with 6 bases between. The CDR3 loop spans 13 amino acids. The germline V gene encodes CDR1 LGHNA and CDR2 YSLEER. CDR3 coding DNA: TGCGCCAGCAGCCAAAAATATTACAATGAGCAGTTCTTC. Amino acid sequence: CASSQKYYNEQFF.

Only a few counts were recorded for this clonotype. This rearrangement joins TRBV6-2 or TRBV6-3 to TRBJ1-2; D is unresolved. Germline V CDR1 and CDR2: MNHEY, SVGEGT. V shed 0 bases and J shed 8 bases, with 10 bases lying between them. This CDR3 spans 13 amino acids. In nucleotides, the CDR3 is TGTGCCAGCAGTTACTCGAAACAGCAAGGCTACACCTTC. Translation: CASSYSKQQGYTF.

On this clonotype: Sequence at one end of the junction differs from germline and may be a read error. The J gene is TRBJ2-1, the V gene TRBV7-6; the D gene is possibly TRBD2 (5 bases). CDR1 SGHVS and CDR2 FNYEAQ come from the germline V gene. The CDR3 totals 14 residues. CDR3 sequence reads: CASSLAVGFDEQFF. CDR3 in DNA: TGTGCCAGCAGCCTAGCTGTTGGTTTCGATGAGCAGTTCTTC. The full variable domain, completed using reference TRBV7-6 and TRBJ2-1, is GAGVSQSPRYKVTKRGQDVALRCDPISGHVSLYWYRQALGQGPEFLTYFNYEAQQDKSGLPNDRFSAERPEGSISTLTIQRTEQRDSAMYRCASSLAVGFDEQFFGPGTRLTVL.

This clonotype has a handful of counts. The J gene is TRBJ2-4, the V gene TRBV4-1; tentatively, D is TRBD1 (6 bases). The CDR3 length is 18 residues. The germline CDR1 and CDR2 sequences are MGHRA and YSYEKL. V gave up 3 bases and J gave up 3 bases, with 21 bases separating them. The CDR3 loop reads CASSHLTARGEGKNIQYF. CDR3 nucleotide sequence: TGCGCCAGCAGCCATCTGACTGCCAGGGGAGAGGGCAAAAACATTCAGTACTTC.

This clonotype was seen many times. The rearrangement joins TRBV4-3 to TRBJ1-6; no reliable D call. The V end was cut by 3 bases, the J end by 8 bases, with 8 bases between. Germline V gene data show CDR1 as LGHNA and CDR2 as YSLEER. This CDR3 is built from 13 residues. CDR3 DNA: TGCGCCAGCAGCCAGCAATTCGATTCACCCCTCCACTTT. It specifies CASSQQFDSPLHF.

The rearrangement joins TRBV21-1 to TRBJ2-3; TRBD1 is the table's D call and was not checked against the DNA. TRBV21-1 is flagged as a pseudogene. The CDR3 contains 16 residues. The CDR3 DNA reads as TGTGCCAGCAGCAAAAGGTGGACAGGGGCTTCAGATACGCAGTATTTT. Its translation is CASSKRWTGASDTQYF.

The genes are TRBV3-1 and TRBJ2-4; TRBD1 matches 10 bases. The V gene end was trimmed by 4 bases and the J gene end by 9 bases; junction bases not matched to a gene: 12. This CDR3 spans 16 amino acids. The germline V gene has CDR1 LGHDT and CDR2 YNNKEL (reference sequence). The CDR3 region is CASSPWTGTGECIQYF. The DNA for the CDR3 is TGTGCCAGCAGCCCTTGGACCGGGACAGGGGAGTGCATTCAGTACTTC.

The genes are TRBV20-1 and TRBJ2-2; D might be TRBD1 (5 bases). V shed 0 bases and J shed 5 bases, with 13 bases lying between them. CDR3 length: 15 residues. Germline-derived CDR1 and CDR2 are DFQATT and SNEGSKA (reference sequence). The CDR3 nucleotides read TGCAGTGCTAGAGACAGGGTATTAGGGACCGGGGAGCTGTTTTTT. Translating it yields CSARDRVLGTGELFF.